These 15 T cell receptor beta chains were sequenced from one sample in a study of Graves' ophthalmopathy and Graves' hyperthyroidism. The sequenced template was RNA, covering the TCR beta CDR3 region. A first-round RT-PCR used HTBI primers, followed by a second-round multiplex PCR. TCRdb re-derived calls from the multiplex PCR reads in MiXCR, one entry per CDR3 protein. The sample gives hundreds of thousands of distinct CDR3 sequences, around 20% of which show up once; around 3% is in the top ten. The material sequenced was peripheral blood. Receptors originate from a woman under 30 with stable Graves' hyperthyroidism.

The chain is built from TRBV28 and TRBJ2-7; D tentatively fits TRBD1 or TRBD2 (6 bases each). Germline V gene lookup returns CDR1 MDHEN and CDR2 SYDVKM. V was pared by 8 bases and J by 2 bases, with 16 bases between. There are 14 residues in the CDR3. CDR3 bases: TGTGCCAGCCGCGGATGGGGGGCGGCCTACGAGCAGTACTTC. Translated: CASRGWGAAYEQYF.

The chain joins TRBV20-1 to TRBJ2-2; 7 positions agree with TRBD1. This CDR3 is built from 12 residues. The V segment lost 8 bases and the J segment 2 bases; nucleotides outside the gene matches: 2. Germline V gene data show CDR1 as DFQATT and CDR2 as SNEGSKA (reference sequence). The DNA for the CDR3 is TGCAGTCGACAGGGAAACACCGGGGAGCTGTTTTTT. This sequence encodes CSRQGNTGELFF.

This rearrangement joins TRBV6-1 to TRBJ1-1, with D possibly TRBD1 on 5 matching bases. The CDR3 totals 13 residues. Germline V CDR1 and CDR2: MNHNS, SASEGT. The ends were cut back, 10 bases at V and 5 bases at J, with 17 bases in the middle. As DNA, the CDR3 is TGTGCCAACGCAGGGCGGGGTGGGACTGAAGCTTTCTTT. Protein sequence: CANAGRGGTEAFF.

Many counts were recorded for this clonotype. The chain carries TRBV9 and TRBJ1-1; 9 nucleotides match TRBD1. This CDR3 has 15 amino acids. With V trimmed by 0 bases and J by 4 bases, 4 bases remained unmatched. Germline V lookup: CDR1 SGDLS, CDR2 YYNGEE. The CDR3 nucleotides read TGTGCCAGCAGCGTAGGGACAGGGGCCGGCACTGAAGCTTTCTTT. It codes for CASSVGTGAGTEAFF.

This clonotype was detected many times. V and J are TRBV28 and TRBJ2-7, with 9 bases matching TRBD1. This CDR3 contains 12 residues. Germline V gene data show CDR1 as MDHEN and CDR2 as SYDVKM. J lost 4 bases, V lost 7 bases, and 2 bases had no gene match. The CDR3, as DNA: TGTGCCAGCACACAGGGGGCGTACGAGCAGTACTTC. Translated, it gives CASTQGAYEQYF.

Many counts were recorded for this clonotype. CDR3 loop: CASSFGRVYEQYF. The DNA of the CDR3 is TGTGCCAGCAGTTTTGGACGTGTGTACGAGCAGTACTTC. V and J are TRBV12-3 or TRBV12-4 and TRBJ2-7; no clear D gene. The V end lost 3 bases, the J end lost 4 bases, and 10 bases lay between the germline ends. CDR3 length: 13 amino acids.

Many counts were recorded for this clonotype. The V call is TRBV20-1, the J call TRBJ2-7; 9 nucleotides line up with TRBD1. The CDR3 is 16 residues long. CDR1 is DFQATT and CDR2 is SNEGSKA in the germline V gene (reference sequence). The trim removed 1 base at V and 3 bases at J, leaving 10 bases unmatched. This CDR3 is CSARARYRGPIYEQYF. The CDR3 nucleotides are TGCAGTGCTAGAGCCCGGTACAGGGGGCCAATCTACGAGCAGTACTTC.

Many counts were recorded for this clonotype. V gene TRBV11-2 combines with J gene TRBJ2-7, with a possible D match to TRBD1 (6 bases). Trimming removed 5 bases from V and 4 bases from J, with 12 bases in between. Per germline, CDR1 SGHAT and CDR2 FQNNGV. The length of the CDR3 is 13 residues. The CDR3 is CASSGHRVYEQYF. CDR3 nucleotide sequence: TGTGCCAGCAGCGGACACAGGGTGTACGAGCAGTACTTC. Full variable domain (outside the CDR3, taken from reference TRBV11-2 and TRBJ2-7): EAGVAQSPRYKIIEKRQSVAFWCNPISGHATLYWYQQILGQGPKLLIQFQNNGVVDDSQLPKDRFSAERLKGVDSTLKIQPAKLEDSAVYLCASSGHRVYEQYFGPGTRLTVT.

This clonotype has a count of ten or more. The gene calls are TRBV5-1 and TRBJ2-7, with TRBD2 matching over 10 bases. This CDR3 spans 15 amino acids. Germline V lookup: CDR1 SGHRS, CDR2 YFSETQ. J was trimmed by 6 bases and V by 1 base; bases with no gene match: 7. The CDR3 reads CASSLLAGERSEQYF. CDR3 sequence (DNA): TGCGCCAGCAGCTTGCTAGCGGGAGAACGGAGCGAGCAGTACTTC.

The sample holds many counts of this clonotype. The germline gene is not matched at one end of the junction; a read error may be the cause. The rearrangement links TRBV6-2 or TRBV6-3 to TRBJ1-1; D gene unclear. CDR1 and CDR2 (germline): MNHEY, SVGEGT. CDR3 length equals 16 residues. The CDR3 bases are TGTACCAGCAGTCCCCAATACACAAGAAAGAACACTGAAGCTTTCTTT. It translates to CTSSPQYTRKNTEAFF.

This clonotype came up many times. The CDR3 nucleotides read TGTGCCAGCAGCGTTAGCGGGAGAGGAGAGAAGACCCAGTACTTC. Residues: CASSVSGRGEKTQYF. V gene TRBV6-1 combines with J gene TRBJ2-5; 9 bases match TRBD2. The CDR3 consists of 15 residues. Trimming at V came to 6 bases and at J to 6 bases, leaving 11 bases not matched to a gene. The germline CDR1 and CDR2 sequences are MNHNS and SASEGT.

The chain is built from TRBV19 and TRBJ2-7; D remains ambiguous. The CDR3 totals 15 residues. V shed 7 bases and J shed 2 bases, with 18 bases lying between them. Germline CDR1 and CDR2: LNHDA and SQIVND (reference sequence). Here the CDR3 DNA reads TGTGCCAGTAATCCGGGCCCTGGGAAAACCTACGAGCAGTACTTC. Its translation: CASNPGPGKTYEQYF.

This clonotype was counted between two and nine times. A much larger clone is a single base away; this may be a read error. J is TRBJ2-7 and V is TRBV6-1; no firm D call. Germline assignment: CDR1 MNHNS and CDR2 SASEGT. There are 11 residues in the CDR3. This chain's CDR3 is CASSRRLEHYF. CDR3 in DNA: TGTGCCAGCAGTCGAAGGCTCGAGCACTACTTC.

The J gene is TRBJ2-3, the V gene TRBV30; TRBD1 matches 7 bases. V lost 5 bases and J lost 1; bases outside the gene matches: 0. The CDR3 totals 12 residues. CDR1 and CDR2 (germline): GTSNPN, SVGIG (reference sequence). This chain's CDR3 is CAWDRGTDTQYF. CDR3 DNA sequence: TGTGCCTGGGACAGGGGCACAGATACGCAGTATTTT.

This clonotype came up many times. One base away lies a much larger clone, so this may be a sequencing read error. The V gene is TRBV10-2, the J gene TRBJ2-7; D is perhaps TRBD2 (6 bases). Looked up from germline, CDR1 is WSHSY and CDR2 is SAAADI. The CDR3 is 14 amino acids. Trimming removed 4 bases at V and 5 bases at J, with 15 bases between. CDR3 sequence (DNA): TGCGCCAGCAGTGGGGCTATGGAGGGCCACGAGCAGTACTTC. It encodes CASSGAMEGHEQYF.